These T cell receptor beta chains were read from a single sample in a study of identical twins. TCRdb used MiXCR to reprocess the 5' RACE reads, holding one entry per CDR3 protein. This table has 450,000 or so distinct CDR3 sequences, 14% appearing once. These data also formed part of another study, on yellow fever vaccine responses in identical twins.

The sample consisted of CD4+ T cells sorted from blood. These receptor sequences come from a young woman in good health. The CDR3 runs from the conserved cysteine through the conserved F or W. The D gene is left open where the match is weak. Part of the rows lack a size; the others show once, few, many or a class for expanded clones.

clone_size,v_call,d_call,j_call,cdr3_length,cdr3_aa,cdr3_nt
-,TRBV12-3/TRBV12-4,TRBD2,TRBJ2-1,15,CASRTGLAEYNEQFF,TGTGCCAGCAGGACGGGACTAGCGGAGTACAATGAGCAGTTCTTC
few,TRBV6-1,-,TRBJ1-2,15,CASSDATVGFYGYTF,TGTGCCAGCAGTGATGCGACAGTTGGCTTCTATGGCTACACCTTC
few,TRBV28,-,TRBJ2-4,13,CASLGMGKNIQYF,TGTGCCAGCTTGGGAATGGGCAAAAACATTCAGTACTTC
few,TRBV7-2,TRBD1,TRBJ1-5,16,CASSSQGGLGNQPQHF,TGTGCCAGCAGCTCTCAGGGGGGACTTGGCAATCAGCCCCAGCATTTT
few,TRBV28,-,TRBJ2-7,12,CASSLSVSEQYF,TGTGCCAGCAGTTTATCCGTATCCGAGCAGTACTTC
many,TRBV12-3/TRBV12-4,TRBD2,TRBJ2-3,15,CASSPRGSGTDTQYF,TGTGCCAGCAGCCCCCGGGGTAGCGGGACAGATACGCAGTATTTT
-,TRBV20-1,TRBD1,TRBJ1-5,14,CSAPDRESNQPQHF,TGCAGTGCTCCTGACAGGGAAAGCAATCAGCCCCAGCATTTT
-,TRBV28,-,TRBJ2-3,19,CASSTGPKGIGVWTDTQYF,TGTGCCAGCAGCACTGGGCCGAAAGGTATAGGGGTATGGACAGATACGCAGTATTTT
many,TRBV5-5,TRBD1,TRBJ2-1,14,CASSSTGGVNEQFF,TGTGCCAGCAGCTCGACAGGGGGGGTTAATGAGCAGTTCTTC
few,TRBV28,-,TRBJ2-7,17,CASSSPALALSSYEQYF,TGTGCCAGCAGTTCCCCCGCCCTAGCGCTAAGCTCCTACGAGCAGTACTTC
few,TRBV6-2/TRBV6-3,TRBD2,TRBJ2-5,15,CASSKRLAGTETQYF,TGTGCCAGCAGTAAACGACTAGCGGGAACGGAGACCCAGTACTTC
few,TRBV6-5,-,TRBJ2-3,14,CASRLAEGTDTQYF,TGTGCCAGCAGGTTAGCGGAAGGGACAGATACGCAGTATTTT
few,TRBV12-3/TRBV12-4,-,TRBJ2-3,13,CASRQGGGNTQYF,TGTGCCAGCCGCCAGGGAGGAGGGAATACGCAGTATTTT
-,TRBV10-3,-,TRBJ1-5,13,CAISESGSQPQHF,TGTGCCATCAGTGAGTCAGGGTCTCAGCCCCAGCATTTT
-,TRBV12-3/TRBV12-4,-,TRBJ1-1,12,CASSSGRGVAFF,TGTGCCAGCAGTTCGGGCCGCGGTGTAGCTTTCTTT
-,TRBV4-1,-,TRBJ2-5,16,CASSHVWDSGQETQYF,TGCGCCAGCAGCCACGTGTGGGACAGCGGGCAGGAGACCCAGTACTTC
few,TRBV5-1,TRBD1,TRBJ2-3,14,CASSPRTGEDTQYF,TGCGCCAGCAGCCCCCGGACAGGGGAGGATACGCAGTATTTT
-,TRBV13,TRBD2,TRBJ2-3,19,CASSLPTPTSGPREDTQYF,TGTGCCAGCAGCTTACCGACCCCCACTAGCGGGCCCCGTGAAGATACGCAGTATTTT
many,TRBV15,-,TRBJ2-3,14,CATSRDGGTDTQYF,TGTGCCACCAGCAGAGACGGGGGCACAGATACGCAGTATTTT
-,TRBV4-1,-,TRBJ2-1,16,CASSQEMQGYYNEQFF,TGCGCCAGCAGCCAAGAAATGCAGGGATACTACAATGAGCAGTTCTTC
few,TRBV7-6,-,TRBJ2-2,15,CASTIGTGNTGELFF,TGTGCCAGCACCATCGGGACTGGGAACACCGGGGAGCTGTTTTTT
few,TRBV6-1,-,TRBJ2-1,13,CASRMDSYNEQFF,TGTGCCAGCAGAATGGACAGCTACAATGAGCAGTTCTTC